These 22 T cell receptor beta chains share one sample of origin, sequenced in a study of PD-L1 blockade in urothelial cancer. Time point here: peripheral blood 6 weeks after treatment start. Using immunoSEQ multiplex PCR, the repertoire was profiled, and TCRdb retains in-frame clones only, with some absent. The sample gives about 50,000 clones, approximately 80% of which show up once; around 9.1% is in the top ten. Specimen: PBMCs, collected around atezolizumab (anti-PD-L1) treatment. The receptor source for this set is a man aged 65 to 79 with urothelial cancer.

The J gene is TRBJ2-5, the V gene TRBV2, with 7 bases aligning to TRBD2. Germline CDR1 SNHLY, CDR2 FYNNEI. The V segment lost 7 bases and the J segment 2 bases; nucleotides outside the gene matches: 4. The CDR3 length is 13 residues. The CDR3 loop is CASKPGGQETQYF. CDR3 nucleotide sequence: TGTGCCAGCAAGCCGGGGGGTCAAGAGACCCAGTACTTC.

This chain uses TRBV19 with TRBJ1-5; 9 bases are a match to TRBD1. Germline V CDR1 and CDR2: LNHDA, SQIVND (reference sequence). The CDR3 spans 16 residues. V lost 2 bases and J lost 6; bases outside the gene matches: 8. The CDR3 sequence is CASSILQGALVQPQHF. The CDR3 DNA follows: TGTGCCAGTAGTATACTACAGGGGGCTCTGGTTCAGCCCCAGCATTTT.

The chain joins TRBV27 to TRBJ2-7; possibly TRBD1 for D (6 bases). Per the germline V gene, CDR1 is MNHEY and CDR2 is SMNVEV (reference sequence). CDR3 length: 14 residues. Trimming left V 6 bases short and J 5 bases short, with 17 bases between. DNA for the CDR3: TGTGCCAGCAGGGACCGACAGGCTGGCCACGAGCAGTACTTC. It translates to CASRDRQAGHEQYF.

The chain employs TRBV7-9 and TRBJ2-7; D call uncertain. V lost 4 bases and J 7 bases, leaving 8 bases between the germline ends. The CDR3 loop spans 11 amino acids. Germline V CDR1 and CDR2: SEHNR, FQNEAQ (reference sequence). The CDR3, as DNA: TGTGCCAGCAGCTCTAGATGGGAGCAGTACTTC. Protein product: CASSSRWEQYF.

The chain links TRBV14 to TRBJ2-7; tentatively, D is TRBD1 (6 bases). V was shortened by 4 bases and J by 2 bases, with 12 bases between the two germline ends. Per germline, CDR1 SGHDN and CDR2 FVKESK. CDR3 size: 14 residues. Here the CDR3 DNA reads TGTGCCAGCAGCCGCCTCCAGGGGCCCTACGAGCAGTACTTC. Its protein is CASSRLQGPYEQYF.

J is TRBJ1-1 and V is TRBV6-6; a weak D match, TRBD1 (6 bases). CDR1 and CDR2 (germline): MNHNY, SVGAGI (reference sequence). The CDR3 runs 14 residues. V gave up 6 bases and J gave up 0 bases, with 11 bases separating them. CDR3 protein: CASRRGQLNTEAFF. The CDR3 DNA reads TGTGCCAGCAGGCGCGGACAGCTGAACACTGAAGCTTTCTTT.

The rearrangement joins TRBV11-2 to TRBJ1-2, with 10 bases identical to TRBD1. CDR1 is SGHAT and CDR2 is FQNNGV in the germline V gene. With 5 bases clipped from V and 8 bases from J, the junction kept 5 bases outside the gene matches. This CDR3 spans 13 amino acids. CDR3 sequence reads: CASSRGQGDGYTF. The CDR3 nucleotides read TGTGCCAGCAGCCGAGGACAGGGGGACGGCTACACCTTC.

The chain couples TRBV5-1 to TRBJ2-7, with 16 bases that match TRBD2. CDR1 and CDR2 from the germline V gene are SGHRS and YFSETQ. Unmatched junction bases numbered 19, after V lost 3 bases and J lost 1 base. The CDR3 extends over 22 amino acids. The CDR3 sequence is CASSSEPGLAGGGSIESYEQYF. The CDR3 region has the DNA TGCGCCAGCAGCTCGGAGCCGGGACTAGCGGGAGGGGGATCCATTGAATCCTACGAGCAGTACTTC.

The CDR3 DNA reads as TGTGCCAGCAGTTTATTTGGGACAGGGTACAAAAACATTCAGTACTTC. The encoded protein is CASSLFGTGYKNIQYF. The gene calls are TRBV28 and TRBJ2-4; TRBD1 aligns across 9 bases. The junction had 4 bases not matched to a gene; V was cut back by 1 base and J by 3 bases. The germline V gene encodes CDR1 MDHEN and CDR2 SYDVKM. The CDR3 extends over 16 amino acids.

The genes are TRBV27 and TRBJ1-3; perhaps TRBD1 as D (6 bases). Germline V gene data show CDR1 as MNHEY and CDR2 as SMNVEV (reference sequence). V was pared by 9 bases and J by 1 base, with 7 bases between. The CDR3 spans 12 residues. This CDR3 reads CASQGSGNTIYF. CDR3 in DNA: TGTGCCAGTCAGGGGTCTGGAAACACCATATATTTT.

The chain recombines TRBV7-2 with TRBJ2-3; D might be TRBD2 (7 bases). From germline, CDR1 is SGHTA and CDR2 FQGNSA. The CDR3 is made up of 16 amino acids. The V end was cut by 0 bases, the J end by 3 bases, with 13 bases between. The CDR3 sequence: CASSLAGGAGTDTQYF. The CDR3 region has the DNA TGTGCCAGCAGCTTAGCGGGGGGGGCGGGGACAGATACGCAGTATTTT.

CDR3 region: CASSLGGGNTGELFF. In DNA form, the CDR3 reads TGTGCCAGCAGCTTGGGTGGCGGCAACACCGGGGAGCTGTTTTTT. The rearrangement joins TRBV5-6 to TRBJ2-2; D is undetermined. Looked up from germline, CDR1 is SGHDT and CDR2 is YYEEEE. The CDR3 consists of 15 residues. V was cut by 0 bases and J by 2 bases, with 8 bases left in between.

V gene TRBV6-1 combines with J gene TRBJ2-7; D is ambiguous. CDR1 and CDR2 from the germline V gene are MNHNS and SASEGT. CDR3 length: 13 amino acids. V dropped 11 bases and J dropped 6 bases, with 20 bases sitting between them. This CDR3 is CAATGTPRTEQYF. The DNA of the CDR3 is TGTGCCGCTACCGGCACTCCTAGAACCGAGCAGTACTTC.

The V call is TRBV5-1, the J call TRBJ2-1, with 8 bases identical to TRBD2. CDR3 length: 15 amino acids. The J segment lost 7 bases and the V segment lost 0 bases, leaving 6 bases of the junction unmatched. Germline V gives CDR1 SGHRS, CDR2 YFSETQ. The CDR3 nucleotides are TGCGCCAGCAGCTTGGGAGCGGGAGTAGTTAATGAGCAGTTCTTC. Encoded protein: CASSLGAGVVNEQFF. Filled out from reference TRBV5-1 and TRBJ2-1, the complete variable domain reads KAGVTQTPRYLIKTRGQQVTLSCSPISGHRSVSWYQQTPGQGLQFLFEYFSETQRNKGNFPGRFSGRQFSNSRSEMNVSTLELGDSALYLCASSLGAGVVNEQFFGPGTRLTVL.

V gene TRBV7-3 combines with J gene TRBJ2-1, with D possibly being TRBD2 (6 bases). Germline V CDR1 and CDR2: SGHTA, FQGTGA. The CDR3 contains 15 residues. Trimming removed 0 bases at V and 8 bases at J, with 14 bases between. The CDR3 spells CASSLTASVGDEQFF. The DNA of the CDR3 is TGTGCCAGCAGCTTAACGGCTAGCGTAGGGGATGAGCAGTTCTTC. Looking up the rest from reference TRBV7-3 and TRBJ2-1 gives the full variable domain: GAGVSQTPSNKVTEKGKYVELRCDPISGHTALYWYRQSLGQGPEFLIYFQGTGAADDSGLPNDRFFAVRPEGSVSTLKIQRTERGDSAVYLCASSLTASVGDEQFFGPGTRLTVL.

The chain uses TRBV30 and TRBJ1-1, with TRBD1 identical over 8 bases. Germline CDR1 reads GTSNPN; CDR2 reads SVGIG (reference sequence). This CDR3 contains 13 residues. Losses at the gene ends were 1 base for V and 6 bases for J; bases not matched to a gene: 4. For the CDR3, the DNA is TGTGCCTGGAGTGACAGGGGGAGGTCTGAAGCTTTCTTT. The encoded protein is CAWSDRGRSEAFF.

J is TRBJ2-2 and V is TRBV21-1; TRBD2, the D gene given by the table, was not confirmed from the DNA. TRBV21-1 is deemed a pseudogene. The CDR3 is 18 residues long. CDR3 DNA sequence: TGTGCCAGCAGCCTCCCGGCCGGCGGGGAGCACAACACCGGGGAGCTGTTTTTT. Amino acid sequence: CASSLPAGGEHNTGELFF.

The chain has TRBV28 and TRBJ1-4; TRBD1 matches at 7 bases. CDR3 length: 16 amino acids. Germline V CDR1 and CDR2: MDHEN, SYDVKM. The trim removed 4 bases at V and 4 bases at J, leaving 9 bases unmatched. The CDR3 sequence: CASSSSRTGVNEKLFF. The CDR3 coding sequence is TGTGCCAGCAGTTCCTCTAGGACAGGCGTTAATGAAAAACTGTTTTTT.

V is TRBV9 and J is TRBJ2-7; 11 bases are a match to TRBD2. The CDR3 runs 14 residues. J lost 4 bases, V lost 4 bases, and 4 bases had no gene match. Per germline, CDR1 SGDLS and CDR2 YYNGEE. The CDR3 coding sequence is TGTGCCAGCAGCTCGGGGACTAGCGGTTACGAGCAGTACTTC. It specifies CASSSGTSGYEQYF.

The genes are TRBV5-6 and TRBJ2-7, with a weak D call TRBD1 (6 bases). The germline V gene encodes CDR1 SGHDT and CDR2 YYEEEE. Trimming took 4 bases from V and 8 from J, leaving 19 bases between them. The CDR3 has 14 residues. In nucleotides, the CDR3 is TGTGCCAGCAGCCCAAGACAGGTTAGGCTCCAGCAGTACTTC. It codes for CASSPRQVRLQQYF.

This clone has only a few counts. The chain employs TRBV19 and TRBJ1-4, with a tentative D call TRBD1 (6 bases). The V gene lost 4 bases and the J gene lost 7 bases, with 10 bases spanning the gap. CDR3 size: 13 residues. From germline, CDR1 is LNHDA and CDR2 SQIVND (reference sequence). DNA of the CDR3: TGTGCCAGTAGTAGGATGGGGGCTGAAAAACTGTTTTTT. Its protein is CASSRMGAEKLFF.

This chain links TRBV27 with TRBJ1-2; TRBD1 might be the D (6 bases). The germline CDR1 and CDR2 sequences are MNHEY and SMNVEV (reference sequence). The CDR3 is 12 residues long. V was shortened by 8 bases and J by 8 bases, with 15 bases between the two germline ends. The DNA for the CDR3 is TGTGCCAGCTCGAGGGGGGGAGTCGGCTACACCTTC. It encodes CASSRGGVGYTF.